This T cell receptor (beta chain) was found in a study of shared clonotypes between healthy human individuals. Study outcomes and limitations: Generally, estimated richness proved larger in naive subsets than it did in memory subsets. The study found lower generation probabilities in non-shared clonotypes than in those shared by all four donors. The diversity represented, both genetic and in exposure history, was limited by few donors.

Per the germline V gene, CDR1 is MNHEY and CDR2 is SMNVEV (reference sequence). The CDR3 has 14 residues. Trimming took 5 bases from V and 5 from J; bases not matched to a gene: 1. Clones were sequenced by immunoSEQ multiplex PCR, and TCRdb holds only the in-frame ones, with some missing. The data contain approximately 720,000 clones, about two thirds of them singletons. Both subsets, CD45RA+ naive and CD45RA-negative memory, were split from the CD4+ cells. For this clone: The antigen is unknown. A clone one base away is much larger, so this may be a read error.

The chain carries TRBV27 and TRBJ2-5, with TRBD2 matching 14 bases. Specimen: memory CD4+ T cells sorted from blood. As to subset: CD45RA-negative fraction. This clonotype was sampled from a woman in her thirties in good health. The CDR3 sequence: CASSRTSGRETQYF. As DNA, the CDR3 is TGTGCCAGCAGTCGGACTAGCGGGAGGGAGACCCAGTACTTC.